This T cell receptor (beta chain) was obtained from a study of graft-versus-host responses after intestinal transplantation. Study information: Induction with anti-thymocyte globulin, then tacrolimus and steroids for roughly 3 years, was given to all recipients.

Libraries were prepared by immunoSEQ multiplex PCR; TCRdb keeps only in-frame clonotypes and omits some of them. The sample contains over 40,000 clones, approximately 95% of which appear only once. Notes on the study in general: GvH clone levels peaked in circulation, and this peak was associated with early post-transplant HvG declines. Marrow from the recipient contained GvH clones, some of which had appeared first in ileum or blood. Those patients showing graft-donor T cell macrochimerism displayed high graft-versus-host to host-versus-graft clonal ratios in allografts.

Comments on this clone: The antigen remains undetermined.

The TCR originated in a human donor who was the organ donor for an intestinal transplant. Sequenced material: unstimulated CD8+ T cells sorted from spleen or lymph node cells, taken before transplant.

The CDR3 reads CASSNSKDGFTQIAKNIQYF. The CDR3 DNA reads TGTGCCAGCAGCAACAGCAAGGACGGATTCACGCAAATAGCCAAAAACATTCAGTACTTC. The chain links TRBV21-1 to TRBJ2-4. TRBV21-1 is a documented pseudogene. This CDR3 is 20 amino acids long.